This TCR beta chain is drawn from a study of T cell responses to AZD1222 COVID-19 vaccine. Germline V gives CDR1 MNHNY, CDR2 SVGAGI (reference sequence). The CDR3 contains 15 residues. The V end was cut by 2 bases, the J end by 0 bases, with 7 bases between. Study-level points and caveats: There were mostly white British donors and more females than males, and clonal diversity was possibly underestimated.

About this clone: Its antigen remains unknown.

Libraries were prepared by immunoSEQ multiplex PCR; TCRdb keeps only in-frame clonotypes and omits some of them. The sample lists over 45,000 clones, about 91% occurring once. The sequenced sample was peripheral blood, obtained 28 days after the second AZD1222 dose. The sequence came from an adult who received the AZD1222 COVID-19 vaccine. The chain combines TRBV6-6 with TRBJ2-2; D is possibly TRBD1 (6 bases). This CDR3 is CASSYGQSNTGELFF. As DNA, the CDR3 is TGTGCCAGCAGTTACGGACAGTCGAACACCGGGGAGCTGTTTTTT.